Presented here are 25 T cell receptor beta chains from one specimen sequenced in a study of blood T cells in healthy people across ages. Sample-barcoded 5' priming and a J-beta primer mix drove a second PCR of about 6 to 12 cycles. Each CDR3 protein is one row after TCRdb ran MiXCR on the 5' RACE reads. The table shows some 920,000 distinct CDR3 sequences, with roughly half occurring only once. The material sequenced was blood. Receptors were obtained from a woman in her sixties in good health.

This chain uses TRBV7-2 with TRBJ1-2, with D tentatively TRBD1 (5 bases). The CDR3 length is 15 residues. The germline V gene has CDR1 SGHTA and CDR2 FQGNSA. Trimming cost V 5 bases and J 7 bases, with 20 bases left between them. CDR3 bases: TGTGCCAGCAGCCGGACCCGGGGCGAGAGAGTTGGCTACACCTTC. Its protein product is CASSRTRGERVGYTF.

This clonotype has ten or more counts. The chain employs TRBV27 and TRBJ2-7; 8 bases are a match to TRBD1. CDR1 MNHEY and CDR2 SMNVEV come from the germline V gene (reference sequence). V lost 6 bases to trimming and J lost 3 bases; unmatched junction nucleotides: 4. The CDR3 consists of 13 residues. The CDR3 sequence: CASSFGQGYEQYF. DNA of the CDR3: TGTGCCAGCAGCTTTGGACAGGGCTACGAGCAGTACTTC.

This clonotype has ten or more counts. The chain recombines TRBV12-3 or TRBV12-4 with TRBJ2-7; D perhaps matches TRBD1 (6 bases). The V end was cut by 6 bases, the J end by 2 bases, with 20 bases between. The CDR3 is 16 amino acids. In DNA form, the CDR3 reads TGTGCCAGCAGCATAAGAGGACAGCTTAAAACCTACGAGCAGTACTTC. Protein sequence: CASSIRGQLKTYEQYF.

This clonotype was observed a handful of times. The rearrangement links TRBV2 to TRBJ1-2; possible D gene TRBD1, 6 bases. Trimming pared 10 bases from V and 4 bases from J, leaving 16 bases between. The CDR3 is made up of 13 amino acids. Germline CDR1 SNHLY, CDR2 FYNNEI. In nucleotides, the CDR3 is TGTGCCAAAGGGAGCCTGGGGGCCTATGGCTACACCTTC. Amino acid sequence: CAKGSLGAYGYTF.

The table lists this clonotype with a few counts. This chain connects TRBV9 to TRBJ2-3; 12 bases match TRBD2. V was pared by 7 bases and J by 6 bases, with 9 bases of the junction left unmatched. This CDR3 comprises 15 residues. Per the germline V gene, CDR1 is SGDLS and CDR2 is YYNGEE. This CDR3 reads CASARLAGVTDTQYF. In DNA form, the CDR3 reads TGTGCCAGCGCTCGACTAGCGGGAGTCACCGATACGCAGTATTTT.

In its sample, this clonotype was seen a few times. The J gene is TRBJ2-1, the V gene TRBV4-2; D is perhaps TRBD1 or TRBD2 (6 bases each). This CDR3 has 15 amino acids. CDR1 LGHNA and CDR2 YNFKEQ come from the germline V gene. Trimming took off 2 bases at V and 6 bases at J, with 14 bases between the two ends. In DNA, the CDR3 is TGTGCCAGCAGCCAATATTCGGGGGCCGGCAATGAGCAGTTCTTC. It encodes CASSQYSGAGNEQFF.

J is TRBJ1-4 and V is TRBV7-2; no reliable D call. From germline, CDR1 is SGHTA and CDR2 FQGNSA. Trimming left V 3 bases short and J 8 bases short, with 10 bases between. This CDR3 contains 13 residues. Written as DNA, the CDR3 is TGTGCCAGCAGCTTGTGGGGAGAAGAAAAACTGTTTTTT. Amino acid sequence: CASSLWGEEKLFF. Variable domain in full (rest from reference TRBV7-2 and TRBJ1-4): GAGVSQSPSNKVTEKGKDVELRCDPISGHTALYWYRQSLGQGLEFLIYFQGNSAPDKSGLPSDRFSAERTGGSVSTLTIQRTQQEDSAVYLCASSLWGEEKLFFGSGTQLSVL.

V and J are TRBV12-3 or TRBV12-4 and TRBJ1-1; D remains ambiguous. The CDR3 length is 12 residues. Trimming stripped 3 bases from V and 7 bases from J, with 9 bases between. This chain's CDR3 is CASSFDGNEAFF. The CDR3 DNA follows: TGTGCCAGCAGTTTCGACGGAAATGAAGCTTTCTTT.

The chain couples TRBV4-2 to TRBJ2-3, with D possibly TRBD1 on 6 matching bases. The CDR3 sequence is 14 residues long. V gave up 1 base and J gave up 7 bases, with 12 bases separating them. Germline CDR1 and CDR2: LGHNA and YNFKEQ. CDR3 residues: CASSQAPQGNTQYF. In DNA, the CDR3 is TGTGCCAGCAGCCAAGCTCCACAGGGAAATACGCAGTATTTT.

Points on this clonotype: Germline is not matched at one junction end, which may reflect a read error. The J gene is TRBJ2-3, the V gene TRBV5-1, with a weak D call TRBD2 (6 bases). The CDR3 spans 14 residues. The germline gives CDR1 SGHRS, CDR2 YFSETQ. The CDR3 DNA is TGCGCCAGGAGCTTCCAGGAGGGAACAGAGACGCAGTATTTT. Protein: CARSFQEGTETQYF.

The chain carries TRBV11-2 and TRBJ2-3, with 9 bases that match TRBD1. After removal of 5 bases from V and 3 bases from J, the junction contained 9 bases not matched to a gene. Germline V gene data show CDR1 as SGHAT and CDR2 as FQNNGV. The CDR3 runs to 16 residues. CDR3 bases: TGTGCCAGCAGCCCAAACCGAGACAGGGGGACAGATACGCAGTATTTT. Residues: CASSPNRDRGTDTQYF. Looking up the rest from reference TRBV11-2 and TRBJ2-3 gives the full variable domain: EAGVAQSPRYKIIEKRQSVAFWCNPISGHATLYWYQQILGQGPKLLIQFQNNGVVDDSQLPKDRFSAERLKGVDSTLKIQPAKLEDSAVYLCASSPNRDRGTDTQYFGPGTRLTVL.

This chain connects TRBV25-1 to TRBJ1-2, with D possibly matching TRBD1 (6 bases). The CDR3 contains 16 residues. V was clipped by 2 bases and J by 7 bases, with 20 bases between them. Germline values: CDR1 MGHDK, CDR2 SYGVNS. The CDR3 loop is CASSEGGGGGLSGYTF. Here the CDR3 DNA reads TGTGCCAGCAGTGAAGGAGGGGGGGGAGGCCTCTCTGGCTACACCTTC.

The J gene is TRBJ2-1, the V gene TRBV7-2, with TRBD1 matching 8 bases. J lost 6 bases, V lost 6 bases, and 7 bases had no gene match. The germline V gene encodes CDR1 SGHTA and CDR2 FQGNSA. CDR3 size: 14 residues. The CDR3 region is CASRPDRAGNEQFF. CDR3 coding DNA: TGTGCCAGCAGGCCGGACAGGGCGGGCAATGAGCAGTTCTTC.

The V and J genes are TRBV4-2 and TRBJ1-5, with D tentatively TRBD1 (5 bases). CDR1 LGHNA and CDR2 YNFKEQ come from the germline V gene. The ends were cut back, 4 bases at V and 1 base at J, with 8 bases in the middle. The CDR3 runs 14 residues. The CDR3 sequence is CASSRGESNQPQHF. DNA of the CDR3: TGTGCCAGCAGCCGGGGCGAAAGCAATCAGCCCCAGCATTTT.

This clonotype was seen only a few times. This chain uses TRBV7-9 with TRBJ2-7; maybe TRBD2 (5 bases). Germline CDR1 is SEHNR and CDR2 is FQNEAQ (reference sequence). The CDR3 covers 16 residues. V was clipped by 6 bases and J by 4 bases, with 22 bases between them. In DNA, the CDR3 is TGTGCCAGCAGAAAGAGCGGTACAGAAAGTCGGTACGAGCAGTACTTC. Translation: CASRKSGTESRYEQYF.

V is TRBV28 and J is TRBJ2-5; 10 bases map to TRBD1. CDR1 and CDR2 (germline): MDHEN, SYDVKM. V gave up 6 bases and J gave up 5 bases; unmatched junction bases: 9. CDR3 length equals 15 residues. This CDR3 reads CASRKLTGGKETQYF. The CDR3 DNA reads TGTGCCAGCAGAAAACTGACAGGGGGCAAGGAGACCCAGTACTTC.

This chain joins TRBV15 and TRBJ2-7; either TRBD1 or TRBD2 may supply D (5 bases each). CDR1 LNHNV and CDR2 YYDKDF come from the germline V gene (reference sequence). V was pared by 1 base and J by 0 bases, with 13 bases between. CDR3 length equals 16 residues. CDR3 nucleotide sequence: TGTGCCACCAGCAGAGTAGTAGGGGACGGCTCCTACGAGCAGTACTTC. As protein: CATSRVVGDGSYEQYF.

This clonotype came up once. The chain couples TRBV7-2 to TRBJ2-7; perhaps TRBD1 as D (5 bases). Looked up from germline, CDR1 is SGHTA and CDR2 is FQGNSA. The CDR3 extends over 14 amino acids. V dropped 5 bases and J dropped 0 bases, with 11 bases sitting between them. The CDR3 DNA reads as TGTGCCAGCAGCCCGACAGTATACTCCTACGAGCAGTACTTC. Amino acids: CASSPTVYSYEQYF.

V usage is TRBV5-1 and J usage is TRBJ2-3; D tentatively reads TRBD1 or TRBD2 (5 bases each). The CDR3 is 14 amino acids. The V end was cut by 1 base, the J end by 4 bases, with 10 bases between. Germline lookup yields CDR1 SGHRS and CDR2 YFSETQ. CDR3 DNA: TGCGCCAGCAGCTTGCGGGGCACAGCAGATACGCAGTATTTT. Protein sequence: CASSLRGTADTQYF.

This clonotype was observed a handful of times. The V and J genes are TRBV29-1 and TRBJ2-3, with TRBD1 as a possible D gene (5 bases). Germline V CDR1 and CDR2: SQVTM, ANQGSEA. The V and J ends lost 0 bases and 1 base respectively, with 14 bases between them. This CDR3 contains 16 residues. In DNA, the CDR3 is TGCAGCGTTGAAGATCCGCCAGGGTTGGGCACAGATACGCAGTATTTT. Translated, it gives CSVEDPPGLGTDTQYF.

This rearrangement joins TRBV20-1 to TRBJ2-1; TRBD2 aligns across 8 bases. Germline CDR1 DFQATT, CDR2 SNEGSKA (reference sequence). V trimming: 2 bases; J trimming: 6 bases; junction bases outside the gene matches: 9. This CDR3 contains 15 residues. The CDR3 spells CSARSPGRASNEQFF. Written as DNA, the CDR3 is TGCAGTGCTAGATCGCCCGGGAGGGCCTCCAATGAGCAGTTCTTC.

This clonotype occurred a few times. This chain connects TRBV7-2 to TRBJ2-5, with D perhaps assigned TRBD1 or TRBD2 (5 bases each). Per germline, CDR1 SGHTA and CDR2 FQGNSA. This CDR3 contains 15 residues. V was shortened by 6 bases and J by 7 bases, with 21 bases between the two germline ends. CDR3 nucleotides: TGTGCCAGCAGGAGACCCGGGACCAACTGGGGGACCCAGTACTTC. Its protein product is CASRRPGTNWGTQYF.

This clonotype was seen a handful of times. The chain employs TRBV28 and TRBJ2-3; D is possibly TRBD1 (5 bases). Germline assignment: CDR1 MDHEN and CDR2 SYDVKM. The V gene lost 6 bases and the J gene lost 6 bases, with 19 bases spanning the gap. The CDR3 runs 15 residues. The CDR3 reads CASRPRAGLADTQYF. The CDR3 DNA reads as TGTGCCAGCAGGCCAAGGGCAGGGTTGGCGGATACGCAGTATTTT.

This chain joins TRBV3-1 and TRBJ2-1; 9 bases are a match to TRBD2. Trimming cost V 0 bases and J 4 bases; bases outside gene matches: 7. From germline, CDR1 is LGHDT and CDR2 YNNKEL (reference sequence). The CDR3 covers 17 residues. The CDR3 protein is CASSQEIGLAPYNEQFF. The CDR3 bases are TGTGCCAGCAGCCAAGAGATAGGACTAGCGCCTTACAATGAGCAGTTCTTC.

DNA for the CDR3: TGCAGCGTTGCCCCCCGGGGCGCCGGCACTGAAGCTTTCTTT. Amino acid sequence: CSVAPRGAGTEAFF. The genes are TRBV29-1 and TRBJ1-1; the D gene is possibly TRBD1 (5 bases). The CDR3 spans 14 residues. V was pared by 4 bases and J by 4 bases, with 16 bases between. Germline lookup yields CDR1 SQVTM and CDR2 ANQGSEA.